Listed here are 9 T cell receptor beta chains from one sample, sequenced in a study of human T cells and chemical hapten exposure. TCRdb analysed the RACE reads with MiXCR anew, one entry per CDR3 protein. The data contain some 84,000 distinct CDR3 sequences, more than 10% of them singletons. This sample's time point: patch test 3, about 24 weeks after DPC sensitization. This sample's treatment: therapeutic diphenylcyclopropenone sensitization with weekly scalp DPC. The sample was whole blood, taken in connection with sensitization to the hapten diphenylcyclopropenone (DPC). The receptors stem from a woman aged 45-59 years with alopecia areata. Some clones in this sample may be carry-over from other donors' samples.

This clonotype appeared many times. This chain joins TRBV9 and TRBJ1-6; D is unclear. Trimming removed 4 bases at V and 8 bases at J, with 13 bases between. In germline, CDR1 is SGDLS, CDR2 YYNGEE. The CDR3 runs 14 residues. Here the CDR3 reads CASSPHVRDSPLHF. The CDR3, as DNA: TGTGCCAGCAGCCCTCATGTTAGGGATTCACCCCTCCACTTT.

This clonotype was seen only a few times. V gene TRBV9 combines with J gene TRBJ2-1; TRBD2 matches 10 bases. Germline loops: CDR1 SGDLS, CDR2 YYNGEE. CDR3 length: 14 residues. With 9 bases clipped from V and 2 bases from J, the junction kept 5 bases outside the gene matches. This CDR3 reads CANHLAGAYNEQFF. The CDR3 nucleotides are TGTGCCAACCATCTAGCGGGAGCCTACAATGAGCAGTTCTTC.

This clonotype was picked up many times. CDR3 residues: CSAEGRGDTQYF. The CDR3 nucleotides are TGCAGCGCAGAAGGACGGGGAGATACGCAGTATTTT. The chain uses TRBV29-1 and TRBJ2-3; a weak D match, TRBD2 (5 bases). The CDR3 has 12 amino acids. Germline CDR1 SQVTM, CDR2 ANQGSEA. Between the trimmed V and J ends, which lost 7 bases and 5 bases, there was a span of 13 bases.

This chain connects TRBV5-1 to TRBJ2-1, with 10 bases aligning to TRBD2. The junction had 7 bases not matched to a gene; V was cut back by 1 base and J by 0 bases. CDR1 SGHRS and CDR2 YFSETQ come from the germline V gene. The CDR3 has 18 amino acids. The CDR3 coding sequence is TGCGCCAGCAGCTTGTCAAGGACTAGCGGCCTCTCCTACAATGAGCAGTTCTTC. This gives the protein CASSLSRTSGLSYNEQFF.

This clonotype showed up many times. The rearrangement uses TRBV7-2 and TRBJ1-1; no definite D call. This CDR3 has 12 amino acids. V lost 0 bases and J 5 bases, leaving 4 bases between the germline ends. CDR1 and CDR2 from the germline V gene are SGHTA and FQGNSA. Here the CDR3 DNA reads TGTGCCAGCAGCTTAGCAGGGACTGAAGCTTTCTTT. Amino acids: CASSLAGTEAFF.

This clonotype appeared many times. The chain has TRBV12-3 or TRBV12-4 and TRBJ2-5; the match to TRBD2 covers 10 bases. CDR3 length equals 15 residues. The V gene end was trimmed by 6 bases and the J gene end by 2 bases; junction bases not matched to a gene: 6. This chain's CDR3 is CASSLWTSGQETQYF. The CDR3 DNA is TGTGCCAGCAGCCTTTGGACTAGCGGACAAGAGACCCAGTACTTC.

This clonotype has a count of ten or more. V usage is TRBV25-1 and J usage is TRBJ2-1, with D perhaps matching TRBD1 or TRBD2 (5 bases each). In germline, CDR1 is MGHDK, CDR2 SYGVNS. This CDR3 is built from 13 residues. Trimming took off 7 bases at V and 9 bases at J, with 16 bases between the two ends. The CDR3 reads CASILDGTPEQFF. The CDR3 coding sequence is TGTGCCAGCATCCTGGACGGGACCCCTGAGCAGTTCTTC.

The V gene is TRBV12-3 or TRBV12-4, the J gene TRBJ2-2; possible D gene TRBD1, 6 bases. V was shortened by 6 bases and J by 6 bases, with 20 bases between the two germline ends. The CDR3 spans 16 residues. The DNA of the CDR3 is TGTGCCAGCAGAGGCGCCGGGACAAATGTTCCCGGGGAGCTGTTTTTT. It encodes CASRGAGTNVPGELFF.

This clonotype appeared a few times. The V and J genes are TRBV6-6 and TRBJ1-4; possibly TRBD1 for D (5 bases). V shed 7 bases and J shed 3 bases, with 21 bases lying between them. Germline assignment: CDR1 MNHNY and CDR2 SVGAGI (reference sequence). CDR3 size: 17 residues. As DNA, the CDR3 is TGTGCCAGCATCCGTTCCGCAAGCAGGGTGCCTAATGAAAAACTGTTTTTT. Translating it yields CASIRSASRVPNEKLFF.